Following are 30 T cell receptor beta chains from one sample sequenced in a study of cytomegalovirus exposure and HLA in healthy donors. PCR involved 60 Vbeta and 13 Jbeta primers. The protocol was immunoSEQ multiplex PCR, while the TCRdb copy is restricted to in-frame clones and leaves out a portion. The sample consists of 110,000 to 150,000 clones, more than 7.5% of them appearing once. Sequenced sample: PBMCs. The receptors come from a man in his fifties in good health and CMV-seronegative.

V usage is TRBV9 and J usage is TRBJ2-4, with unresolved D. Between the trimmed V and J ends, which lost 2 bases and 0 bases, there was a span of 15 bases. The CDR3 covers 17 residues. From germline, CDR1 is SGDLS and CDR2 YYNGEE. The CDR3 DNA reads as TGTGCCAGCAGCGTTCCGTTATGGTCGCGAGCCAAAAACATTCAGTACTTC. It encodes CASSVPLWSRAKNIQYF.

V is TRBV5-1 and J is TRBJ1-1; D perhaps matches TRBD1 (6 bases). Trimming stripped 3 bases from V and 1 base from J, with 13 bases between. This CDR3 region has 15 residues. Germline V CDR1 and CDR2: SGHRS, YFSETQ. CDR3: CASSSWTVSNTEAFF. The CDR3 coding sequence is TGCGCCAGCAGCTCTTGGACAGTTTCGAACACTGAAGCTTTCTTT.

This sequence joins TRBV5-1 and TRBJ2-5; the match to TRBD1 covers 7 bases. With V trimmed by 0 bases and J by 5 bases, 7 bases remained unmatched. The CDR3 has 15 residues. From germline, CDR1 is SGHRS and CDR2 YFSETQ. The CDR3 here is CASSLGQGEGETQYF. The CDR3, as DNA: TGCGCCAGCAGCTTGGGGCAGGGGGAAGGGGAGACCCAGTACTTC.

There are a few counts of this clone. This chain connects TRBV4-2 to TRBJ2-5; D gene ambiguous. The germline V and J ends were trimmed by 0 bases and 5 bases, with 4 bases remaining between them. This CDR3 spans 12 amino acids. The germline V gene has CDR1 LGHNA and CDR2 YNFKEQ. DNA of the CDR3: TGTGCCAGCAGCCAAGATATGGAGACCCAGTACTTC. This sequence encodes CASSQDMETQYF.

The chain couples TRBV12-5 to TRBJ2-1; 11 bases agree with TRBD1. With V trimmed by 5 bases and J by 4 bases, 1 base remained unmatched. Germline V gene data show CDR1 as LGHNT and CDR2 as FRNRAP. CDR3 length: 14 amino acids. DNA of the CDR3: TGTGCTAGTGGTGGGACAGGGGGGTACAATGAGCAGTTCTTC. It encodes CASGGTGGYNEQFF. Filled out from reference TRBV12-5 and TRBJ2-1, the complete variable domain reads DARVTQTPRHKVTEMGQEVTMRCQPILGHNTVFWYRQTMMQGLELLAYFRNRAPLDDSGMPKDRFSAEMPDATLATLKIQPSEPRDSAVYFCASGGTGGYNEQFFGPGTRLTVL.

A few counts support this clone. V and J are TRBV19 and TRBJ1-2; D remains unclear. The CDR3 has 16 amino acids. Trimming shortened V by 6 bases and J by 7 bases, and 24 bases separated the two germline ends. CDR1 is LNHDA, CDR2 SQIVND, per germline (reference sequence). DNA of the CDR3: TGTGCCAGTAGCCCCGGGTCACCCTTACGTTGGCCTGGCTACACCTTC. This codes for CASSPGSPLRWPGYTF.

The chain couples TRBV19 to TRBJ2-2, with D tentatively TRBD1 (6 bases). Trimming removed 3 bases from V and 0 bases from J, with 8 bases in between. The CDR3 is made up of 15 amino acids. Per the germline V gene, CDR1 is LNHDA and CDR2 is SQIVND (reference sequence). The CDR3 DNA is TGTGCCAGTAGTATTGCAGGGGCGAACACCGGGGAGCTGTTTTTT. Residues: CASSIAGANTGELFF.

The CDR3 sequence: CASSEGVSTGYGYTF. The CDR3 nucleotides are TGTGCCAGCAGTGAAGGCGTCTCGACAGGGTATGGCTACACCTTC. The chain is built from TRBV6-1 and TRBJ1-2; 7 nucleotides agree with TRBD1. The V and J ends lost 1 base and 5 bases, in that order; junction bases with no gene match: 7. The germline V gene has CDR1 MNHNS and CDR2 SASEGT. CDR3 size: 15 residues.

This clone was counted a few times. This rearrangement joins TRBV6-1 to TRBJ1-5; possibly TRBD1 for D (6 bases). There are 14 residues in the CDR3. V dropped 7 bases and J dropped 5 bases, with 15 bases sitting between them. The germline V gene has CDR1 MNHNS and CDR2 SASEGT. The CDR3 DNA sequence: TGTGCCAGCACCGAGTGGGGGCGGGATCAGCCCCAGCATTTT. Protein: CASTEWGRDQPQHF.

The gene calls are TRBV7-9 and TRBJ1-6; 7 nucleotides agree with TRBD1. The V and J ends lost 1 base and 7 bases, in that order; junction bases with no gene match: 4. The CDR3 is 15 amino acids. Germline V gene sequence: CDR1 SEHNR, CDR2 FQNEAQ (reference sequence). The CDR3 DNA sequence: TGTGCCAGCAGCTTAGTTGCAGGGGGGAATTCACCCCTCCACTTT. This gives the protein CASSLVAGGNSPLHF.

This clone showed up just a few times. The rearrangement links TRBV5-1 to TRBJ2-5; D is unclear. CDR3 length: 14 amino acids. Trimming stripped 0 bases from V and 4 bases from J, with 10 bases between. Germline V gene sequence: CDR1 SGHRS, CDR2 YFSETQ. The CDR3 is CASSLGPSPETQYF. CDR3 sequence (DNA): TGCGCCAGCAGCTTGGGGCCCTCCCCAGAGACCCAGTACTTC.

Here the CDR3 DNA reads TGCGCCAGCAGCCAAGGGGTAGCGGGAGAAGTCACAGATACGCAGTATTTT. Protein sequence: CASSQGVAGEVTDTQYF. V and J are TRBV4-1 and TRBJ2-3; 9 bases align to TRBD2. The CDR3 contains 17 residues. The V segment lost 1 base and the J segment 2 bases; nucleotides outside the gene matches: 7. Germline V gene lookup returns CDR1 MGHRA and CDR2 YSYEKL.

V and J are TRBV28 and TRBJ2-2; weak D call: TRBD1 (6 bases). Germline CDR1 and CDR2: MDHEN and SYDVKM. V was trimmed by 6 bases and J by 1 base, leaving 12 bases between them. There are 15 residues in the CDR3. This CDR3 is CASRGGRGNTGELFF. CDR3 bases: TGTGCCAGCAGGGGTGGCAGGGGGAACACCGGGGAGCTGTTTTTT.

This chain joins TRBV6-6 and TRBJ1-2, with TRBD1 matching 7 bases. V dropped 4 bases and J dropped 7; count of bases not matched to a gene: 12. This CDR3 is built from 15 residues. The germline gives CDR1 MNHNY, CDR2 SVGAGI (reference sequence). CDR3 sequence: CASSSSDREAGGYTF. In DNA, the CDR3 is TGTGCCAGCAGTTCCTCTGACAGGGAGGCTGGTGGCTACACCTTC.

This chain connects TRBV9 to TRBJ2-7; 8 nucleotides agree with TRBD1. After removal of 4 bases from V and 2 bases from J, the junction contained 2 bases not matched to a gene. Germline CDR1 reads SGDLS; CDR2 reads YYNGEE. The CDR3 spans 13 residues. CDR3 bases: TGTGCCAGCAGCCGGACAGGGACCTACGAGCAGTACTTC. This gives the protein CASSRTGTYEQYF. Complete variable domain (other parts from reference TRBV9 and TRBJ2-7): DSGVTQTPKHLITATGQRVTLRCSPRSGDLSVYWYQQSLDQGLQFLIQYYNGEERAKGNILERFSAQQFPDLHSELNLSSLELGDSALYFCASSRTGTYEQYFGPGTRLTVT.

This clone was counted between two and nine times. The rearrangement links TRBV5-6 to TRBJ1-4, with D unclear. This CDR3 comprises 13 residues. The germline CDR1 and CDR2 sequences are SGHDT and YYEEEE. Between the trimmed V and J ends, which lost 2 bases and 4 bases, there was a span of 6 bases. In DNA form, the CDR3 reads TGTGCCAGCAGCTTCGCAGATAATGAAAAACTGTTTTTT. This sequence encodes CASSFADNEKLFF.

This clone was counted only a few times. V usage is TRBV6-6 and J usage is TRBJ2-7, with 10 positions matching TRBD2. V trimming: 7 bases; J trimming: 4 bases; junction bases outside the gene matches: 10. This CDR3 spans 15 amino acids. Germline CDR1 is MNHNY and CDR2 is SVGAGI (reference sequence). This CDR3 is CASTPHTSGDYEQYF. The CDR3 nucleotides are TGTGCCAGCACTCCCCACACTAGCGGGGATTACGAGCAGTACTTC.

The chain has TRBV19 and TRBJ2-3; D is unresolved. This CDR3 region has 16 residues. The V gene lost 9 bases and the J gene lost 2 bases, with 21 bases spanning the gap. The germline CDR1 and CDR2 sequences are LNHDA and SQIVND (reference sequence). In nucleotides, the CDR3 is TGTGCCAGCAAAACTCCCACGCATTCACCCACAGATACGCAGTATTTT. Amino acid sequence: CASKTPTHSPTDTQYF.

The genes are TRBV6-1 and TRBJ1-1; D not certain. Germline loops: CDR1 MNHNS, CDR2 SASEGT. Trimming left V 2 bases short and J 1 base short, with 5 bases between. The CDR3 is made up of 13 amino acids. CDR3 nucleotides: TGTGCCAGCAGTGAACAGGAGAACACTGAAGCTTTCTTT. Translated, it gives CASSEQENTEAFF.

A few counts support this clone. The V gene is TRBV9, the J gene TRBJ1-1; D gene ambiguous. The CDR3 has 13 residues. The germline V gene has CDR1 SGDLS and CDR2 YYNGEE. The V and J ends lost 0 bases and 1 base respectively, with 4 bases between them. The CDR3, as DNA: TGTGCCAGCAGCGTAGCAGAGAACACTGAAGCTTTCTTT. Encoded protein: CASSVAENTEAFF.

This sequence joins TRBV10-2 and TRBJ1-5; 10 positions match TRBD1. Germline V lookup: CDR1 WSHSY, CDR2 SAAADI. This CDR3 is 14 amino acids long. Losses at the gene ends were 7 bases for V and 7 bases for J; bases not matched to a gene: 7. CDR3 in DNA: TGCGCCAGCAAAAGACAGGGGGCAGGACAGCCCCAGCATTTT. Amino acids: CASKRQGAGQPQHF.

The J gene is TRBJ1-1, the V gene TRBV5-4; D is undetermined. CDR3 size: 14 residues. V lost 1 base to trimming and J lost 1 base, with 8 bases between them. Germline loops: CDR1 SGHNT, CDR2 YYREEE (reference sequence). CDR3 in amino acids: CASSLTTGNTEAFF. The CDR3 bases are TGTGCCAGCAGCTTGACCACGGGGAACACTGAAGCTTTCTTT.

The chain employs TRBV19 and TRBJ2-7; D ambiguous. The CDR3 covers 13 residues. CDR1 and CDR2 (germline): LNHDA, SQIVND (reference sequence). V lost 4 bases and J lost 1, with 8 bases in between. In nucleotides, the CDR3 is TGTGCCAGTAGTAGAACAGAGTCCTACGAGCAGTACTTC. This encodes CASSRTESYEQYF.

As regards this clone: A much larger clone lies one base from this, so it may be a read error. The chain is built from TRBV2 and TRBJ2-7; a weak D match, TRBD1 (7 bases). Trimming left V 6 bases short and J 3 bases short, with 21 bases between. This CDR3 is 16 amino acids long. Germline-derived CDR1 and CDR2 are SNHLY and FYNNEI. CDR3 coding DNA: TGTGCCAGCAGCCAGGGGGGAGTAGCGAGAATCTACGAGCAGTACTTC. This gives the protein CASSQGGVARIYEQYF.

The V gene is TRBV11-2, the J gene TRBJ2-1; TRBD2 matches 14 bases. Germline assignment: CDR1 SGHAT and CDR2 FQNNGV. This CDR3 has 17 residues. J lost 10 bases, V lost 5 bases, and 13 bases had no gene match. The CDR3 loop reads CASSLTGTSGGQGEQFF. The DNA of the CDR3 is TGTGCCAGCAGCCTCACCGGGACTAGCGGGGGACAGGGGGAGCAGTTCTTC.

For the CDR3, the DNA is TGCGCCAGCAGTCCAGCGGGGTACTACGAGCAGTACTTC. Its translation: CASSPAGYYEQYF. The chain recombines TRBV5-1 with TRBJ2-7; 7 bases align to TRBD2. V dropped 5 bases and J dropped 3; count of bases not matched to a gene: 5. The germline V gene encodes CDR1 SGHRS and CDR2 YFSETQ. The CDR3 has 13 residues. The whole variable domain, remainder taken from reference TRBV5-1 and TRBJ2-7, is KAGVTQTPRYLIKTRGQQVTLSCSPISGHRSVSWYQQTPGQGLQFLFEYFSETQRNKGNFPGRFSGRQFSNSRSEMNVSTLELGDSALYLCASSPAGYYEQYFGPGTRLTVT.

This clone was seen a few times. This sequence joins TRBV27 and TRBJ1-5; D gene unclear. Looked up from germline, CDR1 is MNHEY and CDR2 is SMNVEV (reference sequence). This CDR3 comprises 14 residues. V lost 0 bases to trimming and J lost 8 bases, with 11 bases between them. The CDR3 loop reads CASSLSSALKPQHF. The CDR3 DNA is TGTGCCAGCAGTTTATCTTCAGCGCTGAAGCCCCAGCATTTT.

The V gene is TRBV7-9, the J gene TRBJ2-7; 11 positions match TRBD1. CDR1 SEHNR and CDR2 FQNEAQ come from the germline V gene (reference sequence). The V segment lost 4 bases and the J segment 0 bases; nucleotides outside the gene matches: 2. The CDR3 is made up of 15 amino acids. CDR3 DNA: TGTGCCAGCAGCTCCGGGACAGGGGGCTCCTACGAGCAGTACTTC. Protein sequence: CASSSGTGGSYEQYF.

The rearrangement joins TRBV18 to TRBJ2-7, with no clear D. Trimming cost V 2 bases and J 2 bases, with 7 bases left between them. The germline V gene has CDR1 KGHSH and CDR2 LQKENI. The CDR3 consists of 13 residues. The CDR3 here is CASSPGQTYEQYF. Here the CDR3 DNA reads TGTGCCAGCTCACCAGGGCAGACCTACGAGCAGTACTTC.

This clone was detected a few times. DNA of the CDR3: TGTGCCAGCAGTCCCCGGGACAGGGGCGTAATGAACACTGAAGCTTTCTTT. Residues: CASSPRDRGVMNTEAFF. The rearrangement links TRBV5-6 to TRBJ1-1; 10 bases are shared with TRBD1. This CDR3 spans 17 amino acids. Per germline, CDR1 SGHDT and CDR2 YYEEEE. V lost 5 bases and J lost 0; bases outside the gene matches: 10.